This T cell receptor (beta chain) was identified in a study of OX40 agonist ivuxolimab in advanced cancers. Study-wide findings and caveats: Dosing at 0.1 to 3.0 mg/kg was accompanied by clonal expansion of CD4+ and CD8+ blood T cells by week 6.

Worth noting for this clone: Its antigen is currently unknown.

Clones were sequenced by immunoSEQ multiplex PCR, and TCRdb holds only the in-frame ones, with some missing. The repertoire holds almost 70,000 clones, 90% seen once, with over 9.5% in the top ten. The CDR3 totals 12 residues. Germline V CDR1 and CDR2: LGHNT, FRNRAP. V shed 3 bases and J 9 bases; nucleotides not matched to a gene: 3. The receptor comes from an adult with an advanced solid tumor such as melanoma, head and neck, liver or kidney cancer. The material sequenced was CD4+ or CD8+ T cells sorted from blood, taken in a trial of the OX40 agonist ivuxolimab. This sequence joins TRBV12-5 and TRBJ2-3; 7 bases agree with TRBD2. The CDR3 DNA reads TGTGCTAGTGGTTTAGCGCGGGGGACGCAGTATTTT. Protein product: CASGLARGTQYF. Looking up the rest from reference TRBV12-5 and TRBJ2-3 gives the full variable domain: DARVTQTPRHKVTEMGQEVTMRCQPILGHNTVFWYRQTMMQGLELLAYFRNRAPLDDSGMPKDRFSAEMPDATLATLKIQPSEPRDSAVYFCASGLARGTQYFGPGTRLTVL.